The 27 T cell receptor beta chains below were found in one sample sequenced in a study of control samples from healthy donors and cancer patients. The repertoire was sequenced with immunoSEQ multiplex PCR; TCRdb's copy has only in-frame clones and lacks some. The table has roughly 150,000 clones, about 91% seen once; the top ten hold over 1.5%. Sequencing used blood. The source of these receptors is a man aged 18-30 years in good health.

The CDR3 nucleotides are TGTGCCACCAGCAGAGACAACTATGAGGAGACCCAGTACTTC. It codes for CATSRDNYEETQYF. This chain uses TRBV15 with TRBJ2-5; D call uncertain. Germline V gene sequence: CDR1 LNHNV, CDR2 YYDKDF (reference sequence). The germline V and J ends were trimmed by 0 bases and 5 bases, with 10 bases remaining between them. CDR3 length: 14 amino acids.

The CDR3 loop reads CATKRPIDREGGGTEAFF. The CDR3, as DNA: TGTGCCACTAAGCGTCCAATCGACAGGGAAGGAGGTGGGACTGAAGCTTTCTTT. The V gene is TRBV15, the J gene TRBJ1-1; 7 bases agree with TRBD1. This CDR3 spans 18 amino acids. The germline V gene has CDR1 LNHNV and CDR2 YYDKDF (reference sequence). The ends lost 9 bases at V and 5 bases at J; junction bases unmatched: 24.

This chain uses TRBV19 with TRBJ1-6; perhaps TRBD1 as D (6 bases). Germline values: CDR1 LNHDA, CDR2 SQIVND (reference sequence). The CDR3 extends over 12 amino acids. Trimming pared 7 bases from V and 11 bases from J, leaving 12 bases between. The CDR3: CASTSQGTPLHF. The CDR3 bases are TGTGCCAGTACCTCCCAGGGGACACCCCTCCACTTT.

V usage is TRBV6-2 or TRBV6-3 and J usage is TRBJ1-5, with no clear D. Germline V lookup: CDR1 MNHEY, CDR2 SVGEGT. Trimming cost V 7 bases and J 5 bases, with 21 bases left between them. The CDR3 runs 16 residues. The CDR3 DNA reads as TGTGCCAGCATCCCATCGACCGCAACCCGGCATCAGCCCCAGCATTTT. Translated, it gives CASIPSTATRHQPQHF.

The chain employs TRBV2 and TRBJ2-2; 9 nucleotides align to TRBD1. The CDR3 runs to 13 residues. The V and J ends lost 9 bases and 4 bases, in that order; junction bases with no gene match: 3. The V gene's germline CDR1 is SNHLY and CDR2 FYNNEI. The CDR3 bases are TGTGCCAGAAGGACAGGGGCCACCGGGGAGCTGTTTTTT. It codes for CARRTGATGELFF.

The chain carries TRBV5-1 and TRBJ2-5, with D unresolved. CDR1 is SGHRS and CDR2 is YFSETQ in the germline V gene. The V end was cut by 1 base, the J end by 1 base, with 11 bases between. The CDR3 has 15 amino acids. CDR3 sequence (DNA): TGCGCCAGCAGCTTGAACCCTCTAAGCCAAGAGACCCAGTACTTC. It codes for CASSLNPLSQETQYF.

The rearrangement uses TRBV18 and TRBJ1-2; D gene uncertain. From germline, CDR1 is KGHSH and CDR2 LQKENI. This CDR3 has 12 residues. V gave up 3 bases and J gave up 10 bases, with 12 bases separating them. The CDR3 DNA follows: TGTGCCAGCTCACCGGTGAGAGGGAACTACACCTTC. Amino acid sequence: CASSPVRGNYTF.

The CDR3 DNA sequence: TGTGCCAGCAGCTTAAACAGGGGGCGCGATGGCTACACCTTC. Encoded protein: CASSLNRGRDGYTF. This chain connects TRBV7-2 to TRBJ1-2; 9 bases line up with TRBD1. Germline CDR1 SGHTA, CDR2 FQGNSA. CDR3 length equals 14 residues. Trimming cost V 2 bases and J 6 bases; bases outside gene matches: 4.

This clone has just one count. This rearrangement joins TRBV2 to TRBJ2-5; 11 bases align to TRBD1. Germline lookup yields CDR1 SNHLY and CDR2 FYNNEI. CDR3 length equals 14 residues. V lost 4 bases, J lost 5 bases, and 3 bases stayed unmatched. CDR3 sequence: CASSGDRGSETQYF. The CDR3 nucleotides read TGTGCCAGCAGTGGGGACAGGGGGTCCGAGACCCAGTACTTC.

V usage is TRBV2 and J usage is TRBJ2-2; no definite D call. The CDR3 totals 15 residues. The germline gives CDR1 SNHLY, CDR2 FYNNEI. Trimming took off 2 bases at V and 2 bases at J, with 9 bases between the two ends. This CDR3 reads CASSEWSFNTGELFF. The CDR3 coding sequence is TGTGCCAGCAGTGAATGGAGTTTCAACACCGGGGAGCTGTTTTTT. The whole variable domain, filled in from reference TRBV2 and TRBJ2-2, reads EPEVTQTPSHQVTQMGQEVILRCVPISNHLYFYWYRQILGQKVEFLVSFYNNEISEKSEIFDDQFSVERPDGSNFTLKIRSTKLEDSAMYFCASSEWSFNTGELFFGEGSRLTVL.

V is TRBV25-1 and J is TRBJ1-1; a weak D match, TRBD1 (5 bases). This CDR3 is 15 amino acids long. Trimming removed 5 bases from V and 3 bases from J, with 16 bases in between. From germline, CDR1 is MGHDK and CDR2 SYGVNS. The DNA for the CDR3 is TGTGCCAGCAGTCGACGTGGGGCGGGATACACTGAAGCTTTCTTT. This translates into CASSRRGAGYTEAFF.

V and J are TRBV7-9 and TRBJ2-7; 7 bases fit TRBD1. CDR1 SEHNR and CDR2 FQNEAQ come from the germline V gene (reference sequence). The CDR3 runs to 14 residues. J was trimmed by 0 bases and V by 4 bases; bases with no gene match: 3. CDR3 DNA sequence: TGTGCCAGCAGCTGGGACAGAACCTCCTACGAGCAGTACTTC. It yields the protein CASSWDRTSYEQYF.

This chain connects TRBV11-1 to TRBJ2-1; D ambiguous. This CDR3 has 13 residues. CDR1 and CDR2 from the germline V gene are SGHAT and FQDESV (reference sequence). Deletions cut 7 bases from V and 4 bases from J, with 11 bases between. The CDR3, as DNA: TGTGCCAGCAACATATGGCCGTACAATGAGCAGTTCTTC. Amino acids: CASNIWPYNEQFF.

In DNA form, the CDR3 reads TGTGCCAGTACGGCGGGGGGCCGCTTAAACACCATATATTTT. Translation gives CASTAGGRLNTIYF. The J gene is TRBJ1-3, the V gene TRBV6-5; D perhaps matches TRBD1 (6 bases). Germline V CDR1 and CDR2: MNHEY, SVGAGI. This CDR3 is built from 14 residues. V lost 9 bases and J 6 bases, leaving 18 bases between the germline ends.

The chain uses TRBV7-2 and TRBJ1-2, with TRBD1 matching 9 bases. V lost 1 base, J lost 8 bases, and 11 bases stayed unmatched. Germline-derived CDR1 and CDR2 are SGHTA and FQGNSA. This CDR3 comprises 16 residues. CDR3 sequence (DNA): TGTGCCAGCAGCTTAGGCGGGAACAGGGGGCGGCGGGGCTACACCTTC. As protein: CASSLGGNRGRRGYTF.

The CDR3: CASSSDRGRWVTGELFF. The CDR3, as DNA: TGTGCCAGCAGCTCAGACAGGGGGCGGTGGGTCACCGGGGAGCTGTTTTTT. The rearrangement uses TRBV7-2 and TRBJ2-2, with 10 positions matching TRBD1. CDR1 is SGHTA, CDR2 FQGNSA, per germline. The CDR3 has 17 amino acids. J gave up 4 bases and V 4 bases, and 9 bases lay outside the gene matches.

This rearrangement joins TRBV7-9 to TRBJ1-5; no firm D call. Germline CDR1 and CDR2: SEHNR and FQNEAQ (reference sequence). V dropped 2 bases and J dropped 2 bases, with 10 bases sitting between them. The CDR3 spans 15 residues. The CDR3 sequence: CASSLSSTGNQPQHF. CDR3 DNA: TGTGCCAGCAGCTTATCTTCCACCGGCAATCAGCCCCAGCATTTT.

The chain couples TRBV11-1 to TRBJ1-1; possible D gene TRBD1, 5 bases. The CDR3 length is 14 residues. Germline CDR1 reads SGHAT; CDR2 reads FQDESV (reference sequence). Trimming took 2 bases from V and 1 from J, leaving 8 bases between them. CDR3 nucleotides: TGTGCCAGCAGCTTAATCAGGGAGAACACTGAAGCTTTCTTT. It encodes CASSLIRENTEAFF.

This clone showed up just a few times. The rearrangement joins TRBV6-6 to TRBJ1-5; 7 bases map to TRBD1. Germline assignment: CDR1 MNHNY and CDR2 SVGAGI (reference sequence). The CDR3 consists of 15 residues. Trimming at V came to 0 bases and at J to 4 bases, leaving 3 bases not matched to a gene. CDR3 sequence: CASSYSQGDNQPQHF. CDR3 in DNA: TGTGCCAGCAGTTACTCGCAGGGGGATAATCAGCCCCAGCATTTT.

The gene calls are TRBV5-4 and TRBJ2-1, with D unresolved. The CDR3 spans 13 residues. Germline V gene lookup returns CDR1 SGHNT and CDR2 YYREEE (reference sequence). V lost 5 bases to trimming and J lost 2 bases, with 8 bases between them. The CDR3 region has the DNA TGTGCCAGCAGTCCCCGAACCTACAATGAGCAGTTCTTC. Its translation is CASSPRTYNEQFF.

The V gene is TRBV4-3, the J gene TRBJ2-3; unclear D gene. The CDR3 totals 13 residues. V shed 1 base and J shed 2 bases, with 4 bases lying between them. Germline lookup yields CDR1 LGHNA and CDR2 YSLEER. The CDR3 sequence is CASSQVSTDTQYF. CDR3 bases: TGCGCCAGCAGCCAAGTCTCCACAGATACGCAGTATTTT.

This clone was seen only a few times. The chain joins TRBV5-1 to TRBJ1-2, with D unclear. Trimming pared 0 bases from V and 3 bases from J, leaving 9 bases between. The CDR3 has 14 amino acids. The germline V gene has CDR1 SGHRS and CDR2 YFSETQ. The CDR3 nucleotides are TGCGCCAGCAGCTTGGGGAACGGTCACTATGGCTACACCTTC. Translation: CASSLGNGHYGYTF.

The chain joins TRBV6-5 to TRBJ1-1; 9 bases map to TRBD1. Trimming took 6 bases from V and 4 from J; bases not matched to a gene: 6. Per the germline V gene, CDR1 is MNHEY and CDR2 is SVGAGI. The CDR3 loop spans 14 amino acids. The chain's CDR3 is CASSWGQGATEAFF. The CDR3 DNA reads TGTGCCAGCAGCTGGGGACAGGGAGCCACTGAAGCTTTCTTT.

The chain couples TRBV19 to TRBJ2-5; D is perhaps TRBD1 or TRBD2 (6 bases each). Trimming took 7 bases from V and 1 from J, leaving 16 bases between them. From germline, CDR1 is LNHDA and CDR2 SQIVND (reference sequence). The CDR3 consists of 15 residues. CDR3 DNA sequence: TGTGCCAGTAAAGGACCAACGGGGGCCCAAGAGACCCAGTACTTC. Amino acid sequence: CASKGPTGAQETQYF.

V and J are TRBV7-8 and TRBJ2-1; TRBD1 matches 8 bases. CDR1 is SGHVS and CDR2 is FQNEAQ in the germline V gene. This CDR3 is 15 amino acids long. J lost 2 bases, V lost 5 bases, and 5 bases had no gene match. CDR3 nucleotides: TGTGCCAGCAGCCCCGGACAGGGACCCTACAATGAGCAGTTCTTC. Encoded protein: CASSPGQGPYNEQFF.

The DNA of the CDR3 is TGCGCCAGCAGCCAAGGTCGACAGGGCTACGAGCAGTACTTC. Translation: CASSQGRQGYEQYF. The chain uses TRBV4-3 and TRBJ2-7, with TRBD1 matching 7 bases. Trimming took 1 base from V and 3 from J; bases not matched to a gene: 3. The germline CDR1 and CDR2 sequences are LGHNA and YSLEER. The CDR3 is 14 residues long.

The table lists this clone with a count of one. CDR3 coding DNA: TGCAGTGCTAGTTTCCGCCAAATTTACAACACTGAAGCTTTCTTT. Its translation is CSASFRQIYNTEAFF. The gene calls are TRBV20-1 and TRBJ1-1; no firm D call. The CDR3 spans 15 residues. Germline CDR1 reads DFQATT; CDR2 reads SNEGSKA (reference sequence). The V and J ends lost 3 bases and 2 bases respectively, with 16 bases between them.